These 21 T cell receptor beta chains came from one sample sequenced in a study of radiotherapy plus CTLA-4 blockade in lung cancer. The data were produced by immunoSEQ multiplex PCR, yet TCRdb's version contains in-frame clones alone and is incomplete. The sample contains roughly 58,000 clones, roughly 79% of which appear only once. The starting material was peripheral blood, obtained from a patient treated with radiotherapy plus ipilimumab. Receptor source: a human donor with non-small cell lung cancer whose response to radiotherapy plus ipilimumab could not be evaluated.

This clone was picked up a small number of times. The rearrangement links TRBV5-6 to TRBJ1-1; 7 nucleotides line up with TRBD1. V lost 4 bases to trimming and J lost 1 base; unmatched junction nucleotides: 16. The CDR3 sequence is 18 residues long. The germline gives CDR1 SGHDT, CDR2 YYEEEE. Written as DNA, the CDR3 is TGTGCCAGCAGCCGTTTCGAAAGGACAGGCCAAAAGAACACTGAAGCTTTCTTT. Protein sequence: CASSRFERTGQKNTEAFF.

The CDR3 coding sequence is TGTGCCAGCAGTGCGCCCGTGGGGCCTGGAGCTTTCTTT. The encoded protein is CASSAPVGPGAFF. The chain carries TRBV6-5 and TRBJ1-1, with D possibly TRBD1 on 5 matching bases. CDR1 is MNHEY, CDR2 SVGAGI, per germline. V shed 5 bases and J shed 10 bases, with 17 bases lying between them. The CDR3 is 13 residues long.

This chain connects TRBV5-6 to TRBJ2-1, with 9 bases lining up with TRBD2. Germline V gives CDR1 SGHDT, CDR2 YYEEEE. The V and J ends lost 0 bases and 8 bases, in that order; junction bases with no gene match: 15. CDR3 size: 18 residues. The CDR3 region is CASSLDQSSGGLRDEQFF. In DNA, the CDR3 is TGTGCCAGCAGCTTGGATCAGAGTAGCGGGGGTCTCAGGGATGAGCAGTTCTTC.

The CDR3 loop is CASSARLAGGGGQETQYF. In nucleotides, the CDR3 is TGCGCCAGCAGCGCCCGACTAGCGGGAGGTGGGGGCCAAGAGACCCAGTACTTC. The chain is built from TRBV5-1 and TRBJ2-5, with 13 nucleotides matching TRBD2. After removal of 4 bases from V and 1 base from J, the junction contained 10 bases not matched to a gene. This CDR3 has 18 residues. Germline V gene sequence: CDR1 SGHRS, CDR2 YFSETQ.

The CDR3 here is CASSTRTGGTYGYTF. CDR3 nucleotide sequence: TGTGCCAGCAGCACTCGGACAGGGGGGACCTATGGCTACACCTTC. The chain links TRBV7-2 to TRBJ1-2; 10 bases are a match to TRBD1. With 5 bases clipped from V and 4 bases from J, the junction kept 7 bases outside the gene matches. Germline V CDR1 and CDR2: SGHTA, FQGNSA. The CDR3 extends over 15 amino acids.

By proportion, this clone is medium-sized (0.01 to 0.1%). V is TRBV7-8 and J is TRBJ1-2; unclear D gene. Between the trimmed V and J ends, which lost 4 bases and 4 bases, there was a span of 22 bases. This CDR3 is 17 amino acids long. From germline, CDR1 is SGHVS and CDR2 FQNEAQ. CDR3 in amino acids: CASSSQLPGDKSYGYTF. The CDR3 DNA reads as TGTGCCAGCAGCTCGCAGTTGCCGGGAGATAAGAGCTATGGCTACACCTTC.

This clone has a handful of counts. The chain is built from TRBV6-8 and TRBJ2-3, with D perhaps matching TRBD2 (6 bases). Between the trimmed V and J ends, which lost 4 bases and 4 bases, there was a span of 18 bases. This CDR3 contains 16 residues. From germline, CDR1 is MNHGY and CDR2 SAAAGT. The CDR3 protein is CASSSVLALVADTQYF. The CDR3 DNA follows: TGTGCCAGCAGTTCCGTCCTAGCGCTCGTAGCAGATACGCAGTATTTT.

The V gene is TRBV18, the J gene TRBJ2-5; D perhaps matches TRBD2 (6 bases). Germline CDR1 and CDR2: KGHSH and LQKENI. Trimming stripped 3 bases from V and 2 bases from J, with 13 bases between. CDR3 length equals 15 residues. CDR3 in amino acids: CASSPGAGRQETQYF. The CDR3 nucleotides read TGTGCCAGCTCACCGGGTGCGGGGAGGCAAGAGACCCAGTACTTC.

This chain joins TRBV30 and TRBJ1-5, with D maybe TRBD1 (6 bases). CDR1 and CDR2 from the germline V gene are GTSNPN and SVGIG (reference sequence). The CDR3 has 14 amino acids. The V and J ends lost 0 bases and 3 bases respectively, with 9 bases between them. This CDR3 reads CAWSVTGFNQPQHF. The CDR3 DNA follows: TGTGCCTGGAGTGTAACAGGGTTCAATCAGCCCCAGCATTTT. Filled out from reference TRBV30 and TRBJ1-5, the complete variable domain reads SQTIHQWPATLVQPVGSPLSLECTVEGTSNPNLYWYRQAAGRGLQLLFYSVGIGQISSEVPQNLSASRPQDRQFILSSKKLLLSDSGFYLCAWSVTGFNQPQHFGDGTRLSIL.

The genes are TRBV6-5 and TRBJ1-3; D remains unclear. There are 15 residues in the CDR3. Trimming left V 5 bases short and J 1 base short, with 12 bases between. Germline V gene sequence: CDR1 MNHEY, CDR2 SVGAGI. CDR3 in DNA: TGTGCCAGCAGTACCGATCTCCTATCTGGAAACACCATATATTTT. This translates into CASSTDLLSGNTIYF.

The chain uses TRBV11-2 and TRBJ1-6, with D possibly being TRBD1 (6 bases). V lost 0 bases and J 0 bases, leaving 9 bases between the germline ends. Germline assignment: CDR1 SGHAT and CDR2 FQNNGV. CDR3 length: 17 amino acids. In DNA form, the CDR3 reads TGTGCCAGCAGCTTAGACGGACAGCCCTCCTATAATTCACCCCTCCACTTT. This translates into CASSLDGQPSYNSPLHF.

This clone turned up a few times. The genes are TRBV4-1 and TRBJ1-4; tentatively, D is TRBD1 (5 bases). This CDR3 is 17 amino acids long. CDR1 and CDR2 (germline): MGHRA, YSYEKL. V shed 4 bases and J shed 3 bases, with 18 bases lying between them. This CDR3 is CASSPRGGVAANEKLFF. The DNA of the CDR3 is TGCGCCAGCAGCCCCCGGGGGGGGGTGGCGGCTAATGAAAAACTGTTTTTT.

Only one count was recorded for this clone. The chain combines TRBV6-5 with TRBJ1-1; TRBD1 agrees at 8 bases. The length of the CDR3 is 14 residues. The germline gives CDR1 MNHEY, CDR2 SVGAGI. Unmatched junction bases numbered 2, after V lost 5 bases and J lost 0 bases. As DNA, the CDR3 is TGTGCCAGCAGTGCAGGGGGCATGAACACTGAAGCTTTCTTT. Encoded protein: CASSAGGMNTEAFF.

This chain uses TRBV28 with TRBJ1-1; TRBD1 matches 9 bases. The V and J ends lost 6 bases and 4 bases, in that order; junction bases with no gene match: 15. The CDR3 spans 17 residues. Per germline, CDR1 MDHEN and CDR2 SYDVKM. The chain's CDR3 is CASSSPGQGRVGTEAFF. The CDR3, as DNA: TGTGCCAGCAGCTCGCCGGGACAGGGAAGGGTGGGCACTGAAGCTTTCTTT.

The chain uses TRBV7-9 and TRBJ1-2; no reliable D call. V shed 2 bases and J shed 5 bases, with 12 bases lying between them. CDR1 and CDR2 from the germline V gene are SEHNR and FQNEAQ (reference sequence). This CDR3 comprises 14 residues. The CDR3 sequence is CASSLSRKAYGYTF. DNA of the CDR3: TGTGCCAGCAGCTTAAGCAGGAAGGCTTATGGCTACACCTTC. Using reference TRBV7-9 and TRBJ1-2 for the parts outside the CDR3, the full variable domain is DTGVSQNPRHKITKRGQNVTFRCDPISEHNRLYWYRQTLGQGPEFLTYFQNEAQLEKSRLLSDRFSAERPKGSFSTLEIQRTEQGDSAMYLCASSLSRKAYGYTFGSGTRLTVV.

This clone has a single count. V gene TRBV7-8 combines with J gene TRBJ1-6; D perhaps matches TRBD1 (6 bases). Germline V gene data show CDR1 as SGHVS and CDR2 as FQNEAQ. V was shortened by 1 base and J by 3 bases, with 10 bases between the two germline ends. The CDR3 covers 16 residues. DNA of the CDR3: TGTGCCAGCAGCTTAGTTGGGGGCAGCTATAATTCACCCCTCCACTTT. It is translated as CASSLVGGSYNSPLHF.

In this sample, this clone turned up once. This chain joins TRBV10-1 and TRBJ1-1; a possible D gene is TRBD1 (6 bases). The V gene lost 0 bases and the J gene lost 0 bases, with 14 bases spanning the gap. The CDR3 contains 17 residues. Germline lookup yields CDR1 WNHNN and CDR2 SYGVQD (reference sequence). The CDR3 DNA is TGCGCCAGCAGTGAGTCCGGGCCAGGGGTCCTGAACACTGAAGCTTTCTTT. It specifies CASSESGPGVLNTEAFF.

The genes are TRBV19 and TRBJ2-3, with 7 bases identical to TRBD2. The junction had 6 bases not matched to a gene; V was cut back by 8 bases and J by 7 bases. There are 12 residues in the CDR3. Germline loops: CDR1 LNHDA, CDR2 SQIVND (reference sequence). The CDR3 DNA reads as TGTGCCAGTCGGGGGGACGCAAATACGCAGTATTTT. Translating gives CASRGDANTQYF.

The chain links TRBV9 to TRBJ2-5; 7 bases are a match to TRBD2. The V and J ends lost 3 bases and 2 bases, in that order; junction bases with no gene match: 4. The germline V gene encodes CDR1 SGDLS and CDR2 YYNGEE. CDR3 size: 14 residues. CDR3 loop: CASSDSGRQETQYF. The CDR3 DNA is TGTGCCAGCAGCGATAGCGGGCGGCAAGAGACCCAGTACTTC.

The genes are TRBV18 and TRBJ2-6; no definite D call. Germline-derived CDR1 and CDR2 are KGHSH and LQKENI. V dropped 3 bases and J dropped 0 bases, with 9 bases sitting between them. CDR3 length: 16 amino acids. The CDR3 sequence is CASSPTVTSGANVLTF. Here the CDR3 DNA reads TGTGCCAGCTCACCTACAGTGACCTCTGGGGCCAACGTCCTGACTTTC.

The chain employs TRBV6-7 and TRBJ2-7; 14 bases map to TRBD2. TRBV6-7 belongs to the ORF category, with a function that is uncertain. The V gene end was trimmed by 5 bases and the J gene end by 7 bases; junction bases not matched to a gene: 7. The CDR3 loop spans 15 amino acids. The CDR3 sequence is CASSTGLAGELEQYF. The CDR3 DNA sequence: TGTGCCAGCAGTACGGGACTAGCGGGAGAGTTGGAGCAGTACTTC.